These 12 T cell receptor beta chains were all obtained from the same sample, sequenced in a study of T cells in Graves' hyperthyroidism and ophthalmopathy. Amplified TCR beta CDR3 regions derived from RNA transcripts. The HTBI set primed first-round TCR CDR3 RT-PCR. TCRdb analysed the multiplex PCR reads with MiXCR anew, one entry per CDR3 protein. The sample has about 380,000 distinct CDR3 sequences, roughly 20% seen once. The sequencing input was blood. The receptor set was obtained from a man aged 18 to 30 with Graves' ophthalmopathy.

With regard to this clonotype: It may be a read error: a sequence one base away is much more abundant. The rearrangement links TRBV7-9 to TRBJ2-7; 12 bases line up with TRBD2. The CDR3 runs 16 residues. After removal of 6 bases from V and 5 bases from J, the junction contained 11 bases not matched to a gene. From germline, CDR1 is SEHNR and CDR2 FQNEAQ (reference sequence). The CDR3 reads CASSRDSSGGANEQYF. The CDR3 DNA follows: TGTGCCAGCAGTCGGGACTCTAGCGGGGGGGCCAACGAGCAGTACTTC.

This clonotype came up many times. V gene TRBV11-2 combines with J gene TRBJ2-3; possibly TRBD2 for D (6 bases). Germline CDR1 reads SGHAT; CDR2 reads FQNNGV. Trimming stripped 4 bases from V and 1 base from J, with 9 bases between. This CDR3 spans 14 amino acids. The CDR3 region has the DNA TGTGCCAGCAGCTGGGGCGGGGGCACAGATACGCAGTATTTT. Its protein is CASSWGGGTDTQYF.

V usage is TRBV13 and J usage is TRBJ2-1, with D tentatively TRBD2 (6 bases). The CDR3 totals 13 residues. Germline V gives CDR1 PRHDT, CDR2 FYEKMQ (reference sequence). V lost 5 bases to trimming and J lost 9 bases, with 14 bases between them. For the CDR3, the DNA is TGTGCCAGCAGCCAAGAGGGGCGGGGTGAGCAGTTCTTC. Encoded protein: CASSQEGRGEQFF.

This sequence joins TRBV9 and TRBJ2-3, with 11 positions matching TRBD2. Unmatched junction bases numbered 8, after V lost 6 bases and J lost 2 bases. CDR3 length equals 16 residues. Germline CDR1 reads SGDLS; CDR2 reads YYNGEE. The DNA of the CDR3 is TGTGCCAGCACCACGACTAGCGGGGACCCCACAGATACGCAGTATTTT. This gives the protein CASTTTSGDPTDTQYF.

The CDR3 loop is CASSVGGGGGSGRFF. CDR3 nucleotides: TGTGCCAGCAGCGTAGGAGGCGGGGGAGGCAGTGGGAGGTTCTTC. The genes are TRBV9 and TRBJ2-1, with 7 bases aligning to TRBD2. Germline loops: CDR1 SGDLS, CDR2 YYNGEE. J was trimmed by 15 bases and V by 0 bases; bases with no gene match: 15. This CDR3 contains 15 residues.

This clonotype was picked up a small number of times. The DNA of the CDR3 is TGCGCCAGCAGTGCAGTGACGACCGGGGAGCTGTTTTTT. This translates into CASSAVTTGELFF. This chain links TRBV10-1 with TRBJ2-2; D is undetermined. Germline CDR1 reads WNHNN; CDR2 reads SYGVQD (reference sequence). Deletions cut 4 bases from V and 5 bases from J, with 8 bases between. The CDR3 spans 13 residues.

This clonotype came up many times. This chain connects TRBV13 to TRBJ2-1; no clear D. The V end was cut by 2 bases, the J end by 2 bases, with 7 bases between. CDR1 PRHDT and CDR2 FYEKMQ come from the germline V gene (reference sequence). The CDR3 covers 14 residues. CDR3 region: CASSLFDAYNEQFF. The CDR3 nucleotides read TGTGCCAGCAGCTTATTCGATGCCTACAATGAGCAGTTCTTC. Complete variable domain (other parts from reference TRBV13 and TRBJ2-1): AAGVIQSPRHLIKEKRETATLKCYPIPRHDTVYWYQQGPGQDPQFLISFYEKMQSDKGSIPDRFSAQQFSDYHSELNMSSLELGDSALYFCASSLFDAYNEQFFGPGTRLTVL.

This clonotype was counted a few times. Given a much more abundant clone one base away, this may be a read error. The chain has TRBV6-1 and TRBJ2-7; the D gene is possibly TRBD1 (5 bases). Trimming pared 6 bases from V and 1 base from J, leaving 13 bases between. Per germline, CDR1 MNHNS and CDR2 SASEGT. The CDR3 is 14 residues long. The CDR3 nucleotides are TGTGCCAGCAGGCAGGGCTGGGGATCCTACGAGCAGTACTTC. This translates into CASRQGWGSYEQYF.

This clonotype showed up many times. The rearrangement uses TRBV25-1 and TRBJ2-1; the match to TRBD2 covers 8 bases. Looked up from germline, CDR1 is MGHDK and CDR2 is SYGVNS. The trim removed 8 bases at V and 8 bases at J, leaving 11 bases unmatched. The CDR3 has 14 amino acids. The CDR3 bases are TGTGCCAGCGCTCGGGAGACTAGCGTGGATGAGCAGTTCTTC. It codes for CASARETSVDEQFF. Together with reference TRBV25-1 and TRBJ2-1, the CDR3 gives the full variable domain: EADIYQTPRYLVIGTGKKITLECSQTMGHDKMYWYQQDPGMELHLIHYSYGVNSTEKGDLSSESTVSRIRTEHFPLTLESARPSHTSQYLCASARETSVDEQFFGPGTRLTVL.

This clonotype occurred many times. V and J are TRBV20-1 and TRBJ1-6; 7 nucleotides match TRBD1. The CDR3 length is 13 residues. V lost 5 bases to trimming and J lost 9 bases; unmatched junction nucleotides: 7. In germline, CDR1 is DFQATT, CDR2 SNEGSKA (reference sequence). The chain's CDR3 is CSAGRDSVSPLHF. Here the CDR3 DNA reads TGCAGTGCTGGCCGGGACAGTGTTTCACCCCTCCACTTT.

The CDR3 DNA follows: TGTGCCAGCTCACCTCAAGCGAGAATGGGGATGTCCGAGCAGTACTTC. Translating gives CASSPQARMGMSEQYF. V usage is TRBV11-3 and J usage is TRBJ2-7; D call uncertain. V was trimmed by 8 bases and J by 6 bases, leaving 26 bases between them. This CDR3 is built from 16 residues. Germline CDR1 is SGHNT and CDR2 is YENEEA.

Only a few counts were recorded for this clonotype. The CDR3 here is CASSYSSSGATGELFF. The CDR3 DNA follows: TGTGCCAGCAGTTACTCGAGTAGCGGGGCCACCGGGGAGCTGTTTTTT. V is TRBV6-5 and J is TRBJ2-2, with 8 bases matching TRBD2. Trimming removed 0 bases from V and 4 bases from J; junction bases left unmatched: 4. CDR3 length equals 16 residues. Germline V gene data show CDR1 as MNHEY and CDR2 as SVGAGI.